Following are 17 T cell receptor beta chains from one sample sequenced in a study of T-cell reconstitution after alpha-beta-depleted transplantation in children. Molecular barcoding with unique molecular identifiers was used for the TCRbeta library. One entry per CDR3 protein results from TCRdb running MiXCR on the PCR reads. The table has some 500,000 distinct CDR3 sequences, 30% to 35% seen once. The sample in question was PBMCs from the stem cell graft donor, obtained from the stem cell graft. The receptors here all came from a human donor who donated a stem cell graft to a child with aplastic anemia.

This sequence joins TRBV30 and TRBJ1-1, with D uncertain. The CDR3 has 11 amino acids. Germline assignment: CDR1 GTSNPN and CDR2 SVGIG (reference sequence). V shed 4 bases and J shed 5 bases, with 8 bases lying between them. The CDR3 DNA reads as TGTGCCTGGACTGCGTTGACTGAAGCTTTCTTT. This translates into CAWTALTEAFF.

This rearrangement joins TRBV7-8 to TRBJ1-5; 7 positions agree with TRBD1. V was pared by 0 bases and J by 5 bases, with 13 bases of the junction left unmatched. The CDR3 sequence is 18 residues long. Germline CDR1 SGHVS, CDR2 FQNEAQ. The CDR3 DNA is TGTGCCAGCAGCTTAGCGCGAGGCAGGGGGGTAAGGGATCAGCCCCAGCATTTT. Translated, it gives CASSLARGRGVRDQPQHF.

The CDR3 coding sequence is TGCAGTACGGACCCAGCGAGGGGCACAGATACGCAGTATTTT. This gives the protein CSTDPARGTDTQYF. The J gene is TRBJ2-3, the V gene TRBV20-1, with a tentative D call TRBD2 (5 bases). CDR1 DFQATT and CDR2 SNEGSKA come from the germline V gene (reference sequence). This CDR3 is 14 amino acids long. V was trimmed by 8 bases and J by 1 base, leaving 16 bases between them.

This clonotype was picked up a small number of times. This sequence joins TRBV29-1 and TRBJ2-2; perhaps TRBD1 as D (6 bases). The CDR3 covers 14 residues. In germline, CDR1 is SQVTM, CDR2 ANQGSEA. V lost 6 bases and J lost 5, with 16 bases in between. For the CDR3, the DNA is TGCAGCGTCAAGACAGGCGGGTTGACCGGGGAGCTGTTTTTT. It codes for CSVKTGGLTGELFF.

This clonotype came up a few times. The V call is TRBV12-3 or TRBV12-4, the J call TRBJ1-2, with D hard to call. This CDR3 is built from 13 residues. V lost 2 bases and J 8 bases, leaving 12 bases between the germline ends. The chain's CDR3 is CASSLPSRGGYTF. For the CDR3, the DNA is TGTGCCAGCAGTTTACCCTCTAGAGGAGGCTACACCTTC.

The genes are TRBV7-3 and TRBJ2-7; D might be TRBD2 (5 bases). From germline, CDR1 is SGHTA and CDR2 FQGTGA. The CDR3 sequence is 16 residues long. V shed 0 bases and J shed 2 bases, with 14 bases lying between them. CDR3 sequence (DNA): TGTGCCAGCAGCTTAACCGTTTTCGGGGTAACCTACGAGCAGTACTTC. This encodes CASSLTVFGVTYEQYF.

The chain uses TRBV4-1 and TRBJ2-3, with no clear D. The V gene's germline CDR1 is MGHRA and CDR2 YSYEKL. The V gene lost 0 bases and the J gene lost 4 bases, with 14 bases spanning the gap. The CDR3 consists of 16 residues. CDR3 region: CASSQEASIRADTQYF. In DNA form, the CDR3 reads TGCGCCAGCAGCCAAGAGGCTTCAATTAGGGCAGATACGCAGTATTTT.

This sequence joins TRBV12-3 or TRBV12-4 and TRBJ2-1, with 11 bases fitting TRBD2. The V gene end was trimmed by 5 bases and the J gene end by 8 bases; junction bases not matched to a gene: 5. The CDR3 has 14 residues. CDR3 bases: TGTGCCAGCAGTATTAGCGGGAGGGACTATGAGCAGTTCTTC. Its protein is CASSISGRDYEQFF.

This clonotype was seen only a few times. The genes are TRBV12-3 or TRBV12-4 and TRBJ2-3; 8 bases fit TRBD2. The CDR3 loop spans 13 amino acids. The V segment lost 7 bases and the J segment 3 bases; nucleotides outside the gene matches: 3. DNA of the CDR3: TGTGCCAGCAACAGCGGGAGAACAGATACGCAGTATTTT. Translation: CASNSGRTDTQYF.

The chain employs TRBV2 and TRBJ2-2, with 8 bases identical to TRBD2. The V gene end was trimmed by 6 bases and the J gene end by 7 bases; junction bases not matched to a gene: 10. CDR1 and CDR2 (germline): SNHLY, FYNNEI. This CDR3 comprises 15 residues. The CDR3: CASSSGGPRVGELFF. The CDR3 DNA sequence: TGTGCCAGCAGCTCGGGAGGGCCTAGGGTCGGGGAGCTGTTTTTT.

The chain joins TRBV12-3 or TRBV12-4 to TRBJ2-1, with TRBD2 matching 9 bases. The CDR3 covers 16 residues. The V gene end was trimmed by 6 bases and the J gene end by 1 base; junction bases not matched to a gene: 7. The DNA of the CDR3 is TGTGCCAGCAGCCCCCAGAGCGGGGGGTCCTACAATGAGCAGTTCTTC. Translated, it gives CASSPQSGGSYNEQFF.

This chain's CDR3 is CASSFFGQFLETQYF. The CDR3 DNA follows: TGTGCCAGCAGTTTTTTCGGACAGTTTCTAGAGACCCAGTACTTC. The V and J genes are TRBV12-3 or TRBV12-4 and TRBJ2-5, with a possible D match to TRBD1 (6 bases). Trimming removed 3 bases from V and 4 bases from J, with 15 bases in between. The CDR3 runs to 15 residues.

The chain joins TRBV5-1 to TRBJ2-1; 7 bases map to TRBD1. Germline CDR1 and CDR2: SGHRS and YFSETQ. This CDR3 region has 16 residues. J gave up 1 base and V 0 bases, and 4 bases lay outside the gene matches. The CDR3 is CASSLERGPSYNEQFF. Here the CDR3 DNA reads TGCGCCAGCAGCTTGGAGAGGGGGCCGTCCTACAATGAGCAGTTCTTC.

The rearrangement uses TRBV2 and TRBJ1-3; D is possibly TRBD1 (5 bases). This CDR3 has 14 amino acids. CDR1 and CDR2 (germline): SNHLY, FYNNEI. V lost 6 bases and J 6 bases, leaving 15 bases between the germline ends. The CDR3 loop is CASRGAEFENTIYF. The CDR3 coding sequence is TGTGCCAGCAGAGGGGCCGAGTTCGAAAACACCATATATTTT.

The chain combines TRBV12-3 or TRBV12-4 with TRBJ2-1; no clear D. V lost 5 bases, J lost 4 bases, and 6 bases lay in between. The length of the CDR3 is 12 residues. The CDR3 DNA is TGTGCCAGCAGTCCACTATACAATGAGCAGTTCTTC. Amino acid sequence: CASSPLYNEQFF.

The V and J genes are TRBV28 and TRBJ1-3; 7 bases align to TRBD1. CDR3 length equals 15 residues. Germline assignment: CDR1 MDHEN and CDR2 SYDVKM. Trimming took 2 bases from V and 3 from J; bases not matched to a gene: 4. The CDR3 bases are TGTGCCAGCAGTTTAGCAGGGGGGATTGGAAACACCATATATTTT. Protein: CASSLAGGIGNTIYF.

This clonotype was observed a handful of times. The CDR3 DNA follows: TGTGCCAGCAGCCGCTCTCGGACGGTCGGCAAAGCTTTCTTT. Protein product: CASSRSRTVGKAFF. This chain connects TRBV3-1 to TRBJ1-1; D not certain. The V and J ends lost 4 bases and 9 bases respectively, with 18 bases between them. The CDR3 runs 14 residues. In germline, CDR1 is LGHDT, CDR2 YNNKEL (reference sequence).